The T cell receptor beta chain under discussion was sequenced for a study of technical replicates of blood from several donors. V shed 4 bases and J 4 bases; nucleotides not matched to a gene: 6. This CDR3 has 14 amino acids. The germline CDR1 and CDR2 sequences are SGHDT and YYEEEE. The repertoire was sequenced with immunoSEQ multiplex PCR; TCRdb's copy has only in-frame clones and lacks some. This sample has about 93,000 clones, with roughly 96% found just once. Sequenced material: T cells isolated from PBMCs. The chain has TRBV5-6 and TRBJ1-2; 8 bases agree with TRBD1. The sequence was collected from a human donor in good health. The CDR3 region has the DNA TGTGCCAGCAGCACCCAGGGGGCAGGCTATGGCTACACCTTC. As protein: CASSTQGAGYGYTF.